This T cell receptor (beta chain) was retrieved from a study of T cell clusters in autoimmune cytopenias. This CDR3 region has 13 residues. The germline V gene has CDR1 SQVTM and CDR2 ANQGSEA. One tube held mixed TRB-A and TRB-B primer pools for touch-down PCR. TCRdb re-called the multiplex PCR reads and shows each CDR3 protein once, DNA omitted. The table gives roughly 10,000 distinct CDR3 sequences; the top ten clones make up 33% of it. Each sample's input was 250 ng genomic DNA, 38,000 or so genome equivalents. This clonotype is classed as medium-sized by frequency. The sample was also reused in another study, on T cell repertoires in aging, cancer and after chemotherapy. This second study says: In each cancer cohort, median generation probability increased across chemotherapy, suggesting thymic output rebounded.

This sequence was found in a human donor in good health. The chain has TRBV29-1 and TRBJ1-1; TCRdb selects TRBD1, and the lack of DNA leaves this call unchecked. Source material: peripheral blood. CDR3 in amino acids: CSVGRGLNTEAFF.